Described below is a single T cell receptor (beta chain) sequence and its context. Germline V CDR1 and CDR2: LNHDA, SQIVND (reference sequence). This CDR3 region has 13 residues. The ends were cut back, 3 bases at V and 7 bases at J, with 12 bases in the middle. The data were taken from a study of T cells after somatic rescue of genetic block. Measured with immunoSEQ multiplex PCR; TCRdb has only the in-frame clones, and not every one. The table lists some 90,000 clones, approximately 90% of them singletons. The sample comprised peripheral blood mononuclear cells (PBMCs). The chain employs TRBV19 and TRBJ1-1; TRBD1 is a possible D gene (5 bases). The TCR comes from a woman aged 18-35 years. The CDR3 bases are TGTGCCAGTAGTATTGCCAGGCAGGGTGAAGCTTTCTTT. Protein: CASSIARQGEAFF.